The 26 T cell receptor beta chains in this list originate from one sample, sequenced in a study of T cell responses to AZD1222 COVID-19 vaccine. This table comes from immunoSEQ multiplex PCR, and its TCRdb copy is limited to in-frame clones, with some not included. The table records about 120,000 clones, about 85% of them present only once. The source material was peripheral blood, sampled 28 days after the second AZD1222 dose. These TCRs come from an adult who received the AZD1222 COVID-19 vaccine.

V gene TRBV27 combines with J gene TRBJ2-7; 8 nucleotides line up with TRBD1. Trimming at V came to 6 bases and at J to 6 bases, leaving 13 bases not matched to a gene. The germline V gene has CDR1 MNHEY and CDR2 SMNVEV (reference sequence). There are 15 residues in the CDR3. CDR3 residues: CASSQQQGVRAEQYF. DNA for the CDR3: TGTGCCAGCAGCCAACAACAGGGGGTACGAGCCGAGCAGTACTTC.

This clone has a single count. This chain connects TRBV7-2 to TRBJ1-1; D ambiguous. The CDR3 contains 13 residues. Trimming took off 5 bases at V and 4 bases at J, with 11 bases between the two ends. Germline CDR1 SGHTA, CDR2 FQGNSA. The CDR3 DNA reads as TGTGCCAGCAGCGCCGGACGAGGCACTGAAGCTTTCTTT. This encodes CASSAGRGTEAFF.

The chain combines TRBV7-2 with TRBJ2-3, with D possibly being TRBD2 (7 bases). Trimming pared 2 bases from V and 6 bases from J, leaving 15 bases between. Germline V lookup: CDR1 SGHTA, CDR2 FQGNSA. The CDR3 is 15 amino acids. CDR3 nucleotide sequence: TGTGCCAGCAGCTTATCACCGGGGGGCGTTGATACGCAGTATTTT. Residues: CASSLSPGGVDTQYF.

V gene TRBV7-6 combines with J gene TRBJ2-2, with D tentatively TRBD2 (5 bases). V lost 1 base and J 7 bases, leaving 10 bases between the germline ends. This CDR3 region has 14 residues. Germline CDR1 and CDR2: SGHVS and FNYEAQ. As DNA, the CDR3 is TGTGCCAGCAGCTTAGGGACTCAAGTCGGGGAGCTGTTTTTT. Protein: CASSLGTQVGELFF. The full variable domain, its missing parts supplied by reference TRBV7-6 and TRBJ2-2, is GAGVSQSPRYKVTKRGQDVALRCDPISGHVSLYWYRQALGQGPEFLTYFNYEAQQDKSGLPNDRFSAERPEGSISTLTIQRTEQRDSAMYRCASSLGTQVGELFFGEGSRLTVL.

The V and J genes are TRBV4-3 and TRBJ1-1; maybe TRBD1 (5 bases). Trimming removed 2 bases at V and 3 bases at J, with 13 bases between. The CDR3 contains 15 residues. Germline V gives CDR1 LGHNA, CDR2 YSLEER. The CDR3 spells CASSQPRQGYTEAFF. The CDR3 bases are TGCGCCAGCAGCCAACCGCGTCAGGGTTACACTGAAGCTTTCTTT.

This clone was counted a single time. The chain joins TRBV18 to TRBJ1-3; the D gene is possibly TRBD1 (6 bases). Germline assignment: CDR1 KGHSH and CDR2 LQKENI. This CDR3 spans 15 amino acids. The V end lost 4 bases, the J end lost 0 bases, and 10 bases lay between the germline ends. CDR3 DNA: TGTGCCAGCTCACGGGACACCGGCTCTGGAAACACCATATATTTT. Its translation: CASSRDTGSGNTIYF.

This chain joins TRBV7-2 and TRBJ2-3; D gene uncertain. V gave up 6 bases and J gave up 1 base, with 11 bases separating them. This CDR3 has 14 amino acids. The germline gives CDR1 SGHTA, CDR2 FQGNSA. The CDR3 nucleotides read TGTGCCAGCAGTGGGTCCCCGGGCACAGATACGCAGTATTTT. Translating it yields CASSGSPGTDTQYF. Supplemented by reference TRBV7-2 and TRBJ2-3, the full variable domain reads GAGVSQSPSNKVTEKGKDVELRCDPISGHTALYWYRQSLGQGLEFLIYFQGNSAPDKSGLPSDRFSAERTGGSVSTLTIQRTQQEDSAVYLCASSGSPGTDTQYFGPGTRLTVL.

The J gene is TRBJ1-2, the V gene TRBV19, with unresolved D. V dropped 6 bases and J dropped 3 bases, with 11 bases sitting between them. CDR3 length equals 13 residues. CDR1 LNHDA and CDR2 SQIVND come from the germline V gene (reference sequence). The CDR3 nucleotides are TGTGCCAGTAGCACATACGGGGACTATGGCTACACCTTC. Translated: CASSTYGDYGYTF.

The gene calls are TRBV12-5 and TRBJ1-1, with 7 bases that match TRBD1. The germline V gene encodes CDR1 LGHNT and CDR2 FRNRAP. The CDR3 spans 13 residues. V lost 5 bases to trimming and J lost 5 bases; unmatched junction nucleotides: 5. The CDR3 DNA reads TGTGCTAGTGGTCAGTCAGGGGGGACTGAAGCTTTCTTT. Protein: CASGQSGGTEAFF.

The V gene is TRBV6-5, the J gene TRBJ1-2; D is perhaps TRBD1 (6 bases). Germline CDR1 and CDR2: MNHEY and SVGAGI. Trimming pared 1 base from V and 7 bases from J, leaving 13 bases between. This CDR3 spans 14 amino acids. CDR3 DNA: TGTGCCAGCAGTTACTATACAGGGAATGTTGGCTACACCTTC. This translates into CASSYYTGNVGYTF.

The chain has TRBV5-4 and TRBJ2-7; D gene unclear. The CDR3 covers 16 residues. Per the germline V gene, CDR1 is SGHNT and CDR2 is YYREEE (reference sequence). V dropped 0 bases and J dropped 2 bases, with 15 bases sitting between them. The DNA for the CDR3 is TGTGCCAGCAGCTTGGAACCGATAACAGTTACCTACGAGCAGTACTTC. This sequence encodes CASSLEPITVTYEQYF.

The chain carries TRBV6-6 and TRBJ2-5; 9 bases agree with TRBD2. V trimming: 3 bases; J trimming: 4 bases; junction bases outside the gene matches: 6. The germline CDR1 and CDR2 sequences are MNHNY and SVGAGI (reference sequence). The CDR3 length is 15 residues. CDR3 sequence (DNA): TGTGCCAGCAGTTATGTGCGGGGGGGCAGAGAGACCCAGTACTTC. It specifies CASSYVRGGRETQYF.

This clone appeared a single time. V gene TRBV6-2 or TRBV6-3 combines with J gene TRBJ1-2; perhaps TRBD1 as D (6 bases). Germline-derived CDR1 and CDR2 are MNHEY and SVGEGT. This CDR3 has 15 residues. V lost 0 bases and J 3 bases, leaving 11 bases between the germline ends. CDR3 sequence: CASSYSPGVYYGYTF. The CDR3 DNA reads as TGTGCCAGCAGTTACTCGCCAGGGGTCTACTATGGCTACACCTTC.

The V and J genes are TRBV9 and TRBJ1-4; 9 bases agree with TRBD1. CDR1 is SGDLS and CDR2 is YYNGEE in the germline V gene. This CDR3 contains 16 residues. The J segment lost 4 bases and the V segment lost 4 bases, leaving 8 bases of the junction unmatched. CDR3 region: CASSPIGTGINEKLFF. In nucleotides, the CDR3 is TGTGCCAGCAGCCCCATAGGGACAGGGATTAATGAAAAACTGTTTTTT.

The J gene is TRBJ2-1, the V gene TRBV19; D is uncertain. The CDR3 loop spans 12 amino acids. The V end was cut by 8 bases, the J end by 5 bases, with 10 bases between. Germline CDR1 is LNHDA and CDR2 is SQIVND (reference sequence). DNA of the CDR3: TGTGCCAGTCGCCTAGGAAACAATGAGCAGTTCTTC. Its protein product is CASRLGNNEQFF. Full variable domain (missing parts from reference TRBV19 and TRBJ2-1): DGGITQSPKYLFRKEGQNVTLSCEQNLNHDAMYWYRQDPGQGLRLIYYSQIVNDFQKGDIAEGYSVSREKKESFPLTVTSAQKNPTAFYLCASRLGNNEQFFGPGTRLTVL.

CDR3 protein: CASSDRVGTEAFF. The CDR3, as DNA: TGTGCCAGCAGCGACAGGGTTGGCACTGAAGCTTTCTTT. This chain uses TRBV6-4 with TRBJ1-1; TRBD1 matches at 7 bases. Germline-derived CDR1 and CDR2 are MRHNA and SNTAGT. V lost 6 bases and J lost 4; bases outside the gene matches: 5. The CDR3 runs 13 residues.

J is TRBJ1-4 and V is TRBV19; 10 bases are shared with TRBD1. CDR1 LNHDA and CDR2 SQIVND come from the germline V gene (reference sequence). The V gene end was trimmed by 2 bases and the J gene end by 8 bases; junction bases not matched to a gene: 14. The CDR3 runs to 18 residues. The CDR3 DNA reads as TGTGCCAGTAGTATACAGGGACAGGGGATCCCTTGGGAAGAAAAACTGTTTTTT. It yields the protein CASSIQGQGIPWEEKLFF. The full variable domain, rest sourced from reference TRBV19 and TRBJ1-4, is DGGITQSPKYLFRKEGQNVTLSCEQNLNHDAMYWYRQDPGQGLRLIYYSQIVNDFQKGDIAEGYSVSREKKESFPLTVTSAQKNPTAFYLCASSIQGQGIPWEEKLFFGSGTQLSVL.

The V gene is TRBV19, the J gene TRBJ1-3, with D unclear. The V end was cut by 3 bases, the J end by 5 bases, with 11 bases between. The CDR3 is 14 amino acids. Germline V lookup: CDR1 LNHDA, CDR2 SQIVND (reference sequence). The CDR3 nucleotides are TGTGCCAGTAGTATGGGCGGCCAGAGAAACACCATATATTTT. Translated, it gives CASSMGGQRNTIYF.

V gene TRBV7-2 combines with J gene TRBJ1-5; maybe TRBD1 (5 bases). Looked up from germline, CDR1 is SGHTA and CDR2 is FQGNSA. The CDR3 is 15 residues long. V shed 3 bases and J shed 1 base, with 10 bases lying between them. CDR3 sequence: CASSFRRGSNQPQHF. CDR3 DNA sequence: TGTGCCAGCAGCTTTAGGAGGGGAAGCAATCAGCCCCAGCATTTT.

The rearrangement joins TRBV4-1 to TRBJ1-5, with TRBD1 matching over 9 bases. The length of the CDR3 is 16 residues. Germline V gene lookup returns CDR1 MGHRA and CDR2 YSYEKL. Trimming took 3 bases from V and 1 from J; bases not matched to a gene: 4. In DNA form, the CDR3 reads TGCGCCAGCAGCCAGGCGGGACAGGGAAGCAATCAGCCCCAGCATTTT. Translation gives CASSQAGQGSNQPQHF.

The chain recombines TRBV7-3 with TRBJ1-1, with D possibly matching TRBD1 (5 bases). This CDR3 comprises 13 residues. Trimming took off 4 bases at V and 4 bases at J, with 10 bases between the two ends. Germline loops: CDR1 SGHTA, CDR2 FQGTGA. CDR3 DNA: TGTGCCAGCAGCTCTGGGGCGGGCACTGAAGCTTTCTTT. As protein: CASSSGAGTEAFF.

This rearrangement joins TRBV5-1 to TRBJ2-1; 10 nucleotides agree with TRBD2. V was pared by 0 bases and J by 7 bases, with 1 base of the junction left unmatched. The germline CDR1 and CDR2 sequences are SGHRS and YFSETQ. The CDR3 loop spans 14 amino acids. CDR3 bases: TGCGCCAGCAGCTTGGTAGCGGGGGGTAATGAGCAGTTCTTC. Translated: CASSLVAGGNEQFF. The variable domain in full, completed from reference TRBV5-1 and TRBJ2-1, reads KAGVTQTPRYLIKTRGQQVTLSCSPISGHRSVSWYQQTPGQGLQFLFEYFSETQRNKGNFPGRFSGRQFSNSRSEMNVSTLELGDSALYLCASSLVAGGNEQFFGPGTRLTVL.

The chain joins TRBV6-5 to TRBJ1-5, with TRBD1 as a possible D gene (6 bases). V lost 5 bases to trimming and J lost 3 bases, with 14 bases between them. CDR1 MNHEY and CDR2 SVGAGI come from the germline V gene. This CDR3 comprises 15 residues. The CDR3 coding sequence is TGTGCCAGCAGTAGGATGACAGGATACAATCAGCCCCAGCATTTT. It specifies CASSRMTGYNQPQHF.

The V call is TRBV14, the J call TRBJ2-5, with D hard to call. The V gene lost 4 bases and the J gene lost 2 bases, with 14 bases spanning the gap. The CDR3 length is 15 residues. Per the germline V gene, CDR1 is SGHDN and CDR2 is FVKESK. The CDR3 DNA follows: TGTGCCAGCAGCCCCCTAAGGGCCGTGCAAGAGACCCAGTACTTC. Its translation: CASSPLRAVQETQYF.

The genes are TRBV3-1 (or the pseudogene TRBV3-2) and TRBJ2-7; D gene uncertain. CDR3 size: 13 residues. V was pared by 6 bases and J by 1 base, with 10 bases between. Germline V gene sequence: CDR1 LGHDT, CDR2 YNNKEL (reference sequence). The CDR3 DNA sequence: TGTGCCAGCAGATATCAGAGGTCCTACGAGCAGTACTTC. Its translation is CASRYQRSYEQYF.

This rearrangement joins TRBV9 to TRBJ1-6; TRBD1 is a possible D gene (5 bases). Germline values: CDR1 SGDLS, CDR2 YYNGEE. Trimming stripped 3 bases from V and 4 bases from J, with 11 bases between. There are 15 residues in the CDR3. CDR3: CASSESGGYNSPLHF. The CDR3 DNA is TGTGCCAGCAGCGAGTCCGGGGGTTATAATTCACCCCTCCACTTT.